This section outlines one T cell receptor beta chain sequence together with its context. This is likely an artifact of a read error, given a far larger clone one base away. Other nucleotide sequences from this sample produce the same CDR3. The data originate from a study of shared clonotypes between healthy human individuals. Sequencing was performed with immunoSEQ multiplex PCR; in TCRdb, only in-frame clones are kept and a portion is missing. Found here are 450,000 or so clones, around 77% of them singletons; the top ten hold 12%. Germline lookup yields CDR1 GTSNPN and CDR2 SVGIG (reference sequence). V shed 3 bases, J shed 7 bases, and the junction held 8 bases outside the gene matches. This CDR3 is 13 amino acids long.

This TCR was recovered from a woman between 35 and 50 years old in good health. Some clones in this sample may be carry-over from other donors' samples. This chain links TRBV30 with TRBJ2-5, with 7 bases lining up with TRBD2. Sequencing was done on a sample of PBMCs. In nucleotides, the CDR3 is TGTGCCTGGAGCGGACTAGATGGTGGGACCCAGTACTTC. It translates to CAWSGLDGGTQYF.